The entry below describes one T cell receptor beta chain. With a J-beta primer mix and a sample-barcoded 5' primer, a second PCR ran roughly 7 to 11 cycles. TCRdb reprocessed the 5' RACE reads with MiXCR, giving one entry per CDR3 protein. In the table there are 1.5 million to 2 million distinct CDR3 sequences, approximately 39% of which are singletons. The data derive from a study of blood T cells in healthy people across ages. V lost 6 bases to trimming and J lost 3 bases, with 23 bases between them. The CDR3 contains 17 residues. Looked up from germline, CDR1 is LNHDA and CDR2 is SQIVND (reference sequence).

This clonotype was sampled from a human donor in good health. The chain joins TRBV19 to TRBJ1-2; D remains ambiguous. The source material was blood. The DNA of the CDR3 is TGTGCCAGTAGCCGGAGGCAGAGGGAAGCCCTTGACTATGGCTACACCTTC. As protein: CASSRRQREALDYGYTF.